This T cell receptor beta chain was identified in a study of T cell repertoires in cytomegalovirus infection. There are many counts of this clonotype. TCRdb recomputed calls from the reads with MiXCR, one row per CDR3 protein. The sample lists approximately 70,000 distinct CDR3 sequences; 4% were seen once. Germline loops: CDR1 SGHAT, CDR2 FQNNGV. The CDR3 has 11 residues. Trimming shortened V by 2 bases and J by 12 bases, and 11 bases separated the two germline ends. V is TRBV11-2 and J is TRBJ2-7; D possibly corresponds to TRBD1 (6 bases). Sample: PBMCs. The clonotype originates from a human donor in good health (CMV status not recorded). Some clones in this sample may be carry-over from other donors' samples. CDR3 in DNA: TGTGCCAGCAGCTTACGGGACAAGCTGTACTTC. It specifies CASSLRDKLYF.